This TCR beta chain was captured by sequencing in a study of OX40 agonist ivuxolimab in advanced cancers. Across the study: Dose-escalation cases comprised hepatocellular carcinoma, melanoma, renal cell or head and neck cancer. Study-wide findings and caveats: Some of the lowest clonal expansion was seen in partial responders at 0.1-3.0 mg/kg. Both CD4+ and CD8+ T cell populations in blood had undergone clonal expansion by week 6 at 0.1 to 3.0 mg/kg. Average numbers of expanded clones were greater in CD8+ T cells than in CD4+.

Note on this clone: Its antigen is unidentified.

The CDR3 consists of 16 residues. Per the germline V gene, CDR1 is GTSNPN and CDR2 is SVGIG (reference sequence). J gave up 1 base and V 8 bases, and 13 bases lay outside the gene matches. Some clones are missing from TCRdb's copy, which holds only in-frame ones; the method was immunoSEQ multiplex PCR. The data hold approximately 22,000 clones, with approximately 80% observed a single time. The starting material was CD4+ or CD8+ T cells sorted from blood, obtained in a trial of the OX40 agonist ivuxolimab. This chain uses TRBV30 with TRBJ2-7; TRBD2 matches 11 bases. The TCR originated in an adult with an advanced solid tumor such as melanoma, head and neck, liver or kidney cancer. CDR3 loop: CATSKLGLAESYEQYF. The CDR3, as DNA: TGTGCCACCTCAAAACTGGGACTAGCGGAGTCCTACGAGCAGTACTTC.